The 5 T cell receptor beta chains below all came from one sample that was sequenced in a study of beta chain features in type 1 diabetes. Study results and caveats: Patients with Type 1 diabetes showed moderately but significantly shorter TCRB CDR3s in all four CD4+ subsets.

The sequenced template was cDNA made from the entire isolated RNA. The table came from immunoSEQ multiplex PCR; TCRdb's copy has only in-frame clones and leaves some out. Of under 300,000 clones in the sample, 16% are singletons; the top ten hold 0.08% to 0.095%. These receptors are not linked to any known antigen. The sequenced sample was naive CD4+ T cells from blood. These receptors all come from a man aged 30 to 45 with type 1 diabetes.

This chain connects TRBV29-1 to TRBJ2-6; no clear D gene. In germline, CDR1 is SQVTM, CDR2 ANQGSEA. The CDR3 consists of 11 residues. The germline V and J ends were trimmed by 4 bases and 5 bases, with 3 bases remaining between them. In DNA form, the CDR3 reads TGCAGCGTTGTGAGGGCCAACGTCCTGACTTTC. Encoded protein: CSVVRANVLTF.

In this sample, this clone turned up a few times. Other DNA sequences within the sample encode an identical CDR3. The chain uses TRBV30 and TRBJ2-1, with TRBD2 matching 10 bases. V lost 0 bases, J lost 6 bases, and 5 bases stayed unmatched. The CDR3 consists of 15 residues. Germline-derived CDR1 and CDR2 are GTSNPN and SVGIG (reference sequence). The CDR3, as DNA: TGTGCCTGGAGTGTCTCCAGCGGGAGGGGCAATGAGCAGTTCTTC. It is translated as CAWSVSSGRGNEQFF.

This clone was picked up a small number of times. This chain connects TRBV5-1 to TRBJ1-1; no reliable D call. The V gene lost 4 bases and the J gene lost 3 bases, with 13 bases spanning the gap. Germline V gene lookup returns CDR1 SGHRS and CDR2 YFSETQ. The CDR3 is 14 amino acids. CDR3: CASSLEGGDTEAFF. In nucleotides, the CDR3 is TGCGCCAGCAGCCTAGAGGGCGGGGACACTGAAGCTTTCTTT.

This clone was observed a few times. This rearrangement joins TRBV18 to TRBJ2-5; D tentatively fits TRBD1 or TRBD2 (5 bases each). CDR3 size: 16 residues. V lost 3 bases and J lost 2, with 16 bases in between. Germline V CDR1 and CDR2: KGHSH, LQKENI. The CDR3 bases are TGTGCCAGCTCACCGCTCCAGGGAGAGACGCAAGAGACCCAGTACTTC. Its protein product is CASSPLQGETQETQYF.

There are a few counts of this clone. The J gene is TRBJ2-3, the V gene TRBV7-2; 7 bases match TRBD1. V trimming: 5 bases; J trimming: 6 bases; junction bases outside the gene matches: 5. CDR3 size: 13 residues. CDR1 is SGHTA, CDR2 FQGNSA, per germline. The DNA of the CDR3 is TGTGCCAGCAGCCTCCAGACAGGGGATACGCAGTATTTT. Its translation is CASSLQTGDTQYF.